The 26 T cell receptor beta chains below all came from one sample that was sequenced in a study of cytomegalovirus exposure and HLA in healthy donors. Both 60 Vbeta primers and 13 Jbeta primers went into the PCR. Only in-frame clones appear in the TCRdb table, and some are missing; sequencing was by immunoSEQ multiplex PCR. The repertoire consists of 150,000 to 190,000 clones, with approximately 86% occurring once and the leading ten covering around 7%. Material: PBMCs. The origin of the receptors is a woman aged 45-59 years in good health and CMV-seropositive.

The chain recombines TRBV7-2 with TRBJ1-2, with 12 bases fitting TRBD1. The V gene end was trimmed by 5 bases and the J gene end by 3 bases; junction bases not matched to a gene: 10. The CDR3 spans 17 residues. Germline CDR1 and CDR2: SGHTA and FQGNSA. The CDR3 here is CASSPRDRGQEDYGYTF. The CDR3 nucleotides read TGTGCCAGCAGCCCTCGGGACAGGGGGCAGGAGGACTATGGCTACACCTTC.

This chain uses TRBV15 with TRBJ2-7, with 9 bases identical to TRBD1. V dropped 5 bases and J dropped 3; count of bases not matched to a gene: 8. Germline V CDR1 and CDR2: LNHNV, YYDKDF (reference sequence). There are 15 residues in the CDR3. CDR3 bases: TGTGCCACCAGCGGATGGACAGGGGACCGCTACGAGCAGTACTTC. Translating it yields CATSGWTGDRYEQYF.

The chain carries TRBV6-1 and TRBJ2-5; 8 nucleotides agree with TRBD1. The V gene's germline CDR1 is MNHNS and CDR2 SASEGT. Germline trimming cut 7 bases from V and 11 bases from J; bases unmatched to any gene: 15. The length of the CDR3 is 14 residues. The CDR3 region is CASTQAGTGWEQYF. CDR3 DNA sequence: TGTGCCAGCACCCAAGCCGGGACAGGATGGGAGCAGTACTTC.

The J gene is TRBJ1-2, the V gene TRBV4-2; D remains unclear. With 0 bases removed from V and 2 bases from J, the gap between germline ends came to 10 bases. The CDR3 spans 15 residues. Germline V gene data show CDR1 as LGHNA and CDR2 as YNFKEQ. The CDR3: CASSQDLDWNYGYTF. DNA for the CDR3: TGTGCCAGCAGCCAAGACCTGGACTGGAACTATGGCTACACCTTC.

The chain couples TRBV2 to TRBJ2-1; 9 bases are a match to TRBD1. This CDR3 region has 12 residues. The junction had 8 bases not matched to a gene; V was cut back by 4 bases and J by 16 bases. The germline gives CDR1 SNHLY, CDR2 FYNNEI. Here the CDR3 reads CASSAGTGSFFF. CDR3 DNA: TGTGCCAGCAGTGCCGGGACAGGGAGTTTTTTCTTC.

The V call is TRBV30, the J call TRBJ1-1, with D perhaps TRBD1 (6 bases). V was cut by 2 bases and J by 4 bases, with 17 bases left in between. The CDR3 is made up of 15 amino acids. Germline V gene data show CDR1 as GTSNPN and CDR2 as SVGIG (reference sequence). CDR3: CAWSQAGRGSTEAFF. DNA of the CDR3: TGTGCCTGGAGTCAGGCGGGCAGGGGCAGCACTGAAGCTTTCTTT.

The rearrangement uses TRBV6-5 and TRBJ2-1; TRBD2 is a possible D gene (7 bases). The CDR3 totals 14 residues. V was cut by 6 bases and J by 8 bases, with 17 bases left in between. Germline V gene lookup returns CDR1 MNHEY and CDR2 SVGAGI. Written as DNA, the CDR3 is TGTGCCAGCAGAACCTATATAGGGGGGGATGAGCAGTTCTTC. This gives the protein CASRTYIGGDEQFF.

The chain has TRBV27 and TRBJ1-3; TRBD1 agrees at 9 bases. The CDR3 totals 17 residues. Per the germline V gene, CDR1 is MNHEY and CDR2 is SMNVEV (reference sequence). V was clipped by 6 bases and J by 0 bases; unmatched bases: 9. The CDR3 DNA follows: TGTGCCAGCAGCAAATACGGGACAGGGCCCTCTGGAAACACCATATATTTT. It codes for CASSKYGTGPSGNTIYF.

V usage is TRBV6-5 and J usage is TRBJ1-6; 7 bases align to TRBD1. J was trimmed by 10 bases and V by 3 bases; bases with no gene match: 6. The V gene's germline CDR1 is MNHEY and CDR2 SVGAGI. This CDR3 is 14 amino acids long. CDR3 residues: CASSYRGGESPLHF. CDR3 sequence (DNA): TGTGCCAGCAGTTATAGAGGGGGCGAGTCACCCCTCCACTTT.

The chain combines TRBV5-4 with TRBJ2-5; 8 nucleotides line up with TRBD2. Near its end, the DNA agrees better with TRBJ2-7, so the J call may be wrong. The CDR3 runs to 14 residues. CDR1 and CDR2 (germline): SGHNT, YYREEE (reference sequence). Here the CDR3 reads CASSFGTSPYEQYF. The CDR3 DNA reads TGTGCCAGCAGCTTTGGGACTAGTCCCTACGAGCAGTACTTC.

The chain uses TRBV6-1 and TRBJ2-5; D possibly corresponds to TRBD1 (5 bases). With the DNA end fitting TRBJ2-7 better, the J assignment may be wrong. The CDR3 has 15 residues. The germline V gene encodes CDR1 MNHNS and CDR2 SASEGT. The CDR3 DNA follows: TGTGCCAGCAGTGGAGGCAGGGTGGGCTCCTACGAGCAGTACTTC. This encodes CASSGGRVGSYEQYF.

Points on this clone: The germline gene is not matched at one end of the junction; a read error may be the cause. J is TRBJ1-4 and V is TRBV28, with D perhaps matching TRBD1 (5 bases). Germline V gene lookup returns CDR1 MDHEN and CDR2 SYDVKM. This CDR3 spans 13 amino acids. The CDR3 spells CASSTTLVQGAKF. Written as DNA, the CDR3 is TGTGCCAGCAGCACGACTTTGGTCCAAGGGGCGAAATTT.

The rearrangement joins TRBV6-5 to TRBJ2-7, with a tentative D call TRBD1 (6 bases). The CDR3 sequence is 15 residues long. V lost 5 bases and J 0 bases, leaving 14 bases between the germline ends. Per the germline V gene, CDR1 is MNHEY and CDR2 is SVGAGI. CDR3 sequence: CASSARQATSYEQYF. The CDR3 DNA follows: TGTGCCAGCAGTGCAAGACAGGCCACCTCCTACGAGCAGTACTTC.

The V gene is TRBV6-6, the J gene TRBJ1-5, with D possibly being TRBD1 (6 bases). The CDR3 consists of 16 residues. V was shortened by 7 bases and J by 6 bases, with 22 bases between the two germline ends. Looked up from germline, CDR1 is MNHNY and CDR2 is SVGAGI (reference sequence). DNA of the CDR3: TGTGCCAGCACCTTAAACAGGGAGTCAAGGGCTCAGCCCCAGCATTTT. This codes for CASTLNRESRAQPQHF.

The V and J genes are TRBV29-1 and TRBJ1-1; D ambiguous. The CDR3 runs to 15 residues. The germline CDR1 and CDR2 sequences are SQVTM and ANQGSEA. V was trimmed by 4 bases and J by 5 bases, leaving 20 bases between them. This chain's CDR3 is CSVALRSVVGTEAFF. The CDR3 coding sequence is TGCAGCGTTGCACTACGGTCGGTAGTAGGTACTGAAGCTTTCTTT.

V usage is TRBV5-1 and J usage is TRBJ2-1, with 7 nucleotides matching TRBD1. The V segment lost 1 base and the J segment 3 bases; nucleotides outside the gene matches: 4. Per germline, CDR1 SGHRS and CDR2 YFSETQ. This CDR3 is 15 amino acids long. The CDR3 DNA follows: TGCGCCAGCAGCTTGACAGGGGCGAACTACAATGAGCAGTTCTTC. Translation: CASSLTGANYNEQFF.

The chain links TRBV10-3 to TRBJ1-5; D is unresolved. CDR1 and CDR2 (germline): ENHRY, SYGVKD. V was trimmed by 2 bases and J by 0 bases, leaving 14 bases between them. This CDR3 comprises 17 residues. CDR3 protein: CAISERASTYSNQPQHF. CDR3 nucleotides: TGTGCCATCAGTGAGCGTGCCTCGACATATAGCAATCAGCCCCAGCATTTT.

The CDR3 coding sequence is TGTGCCAGCGGGGACAGGGGTTTTGAGCAGTACTTC. Encoded protein: CASGDRGFEQYF. The chain is built from TRBV6-5 and TRBJ2-5; TRBD1 matches at 10 bases. The CDR3 loop spans 12 amino acids. The germline V gene encodes CDR1 MNHEY and CDR2 SVGAGI. With 8 bases clipped from V and 11 bases from J, the junction kept 8 bases outside the gene matches.

The CDR3 is CASSLSLPILAKNIQYF. The CDR3 region has the DNA TGTGCCAGCAGCTTATCTCTACCGATCCTAGCCAAAAACATTCAGTACTTC. This chain links TRBV7-9 with TRBJ2-4; D is ambiguous. This CDR3 spans 17 amino acids. The V end lost 2 bases, the J end lost 0 bases, and 14 bases lay between the germline ends. Germline V gives CDR1 SEHNR, CDR2 FQNEAQ (reference sequence).

The chain employs TRBV27 and TRBJ2-7, with D perhaps TRBD2 (5 bases). CDR3 length: 13 amino acids. Per germline, CDR1 MNHEY and CDR2 SMNVEV (reference sequence). V lost 6 bases, J lost 8 bases, and 17 bases lay in between. CDR3 amino acids: CASRLTPEGKQYF. CDR3 DNA: TGTGCCAGCAGGCTGACCCCAGAGGGAAAGCAGTACTTC.

This clone was counted only a few times. The chain combines TRBV5-1 with TRBJ2-7; 14 bases align to TRBD2. With 2 bases clipped from V and 3 bases from J, the junction kept 7 bases outside the gene matches. The CDR3 is 17 amino acids. Germline V gene lookup returns CDR1 SGHRS and CDR2 YFSETQ. The CDR3 bases are TGCGCCAGCAGCTTCGGACTAGCGGGGGGCGGATACTACGAGCAGTACTTC. It specifies CASSFGLAGGGYYEQYF. Full variable domain (rest looked up from reference TRBV5-1 and TRBJ2-7): KAGVTQTPRYLIKTRGQQVTLSCSPISGHRSVSWYQQTPGQGLQFLFEYFSETQRNKGNFPGRFSGRQFSNSRSEMNVSTLELGDSALYLCASSFGLAGGGYYEQYFGPGTRLTVT.

This chain connects TRBV27 to TRBJ2-7; a weak D match, TRBD2 (5 bases). CDR1 MNHEY and CDR2 SMNVEV come from the germline V gene (reference sequence). V gave up 6 bases and J gave up 0 bases, with 9 bases separating them. This CDR3 has 13 residues. The CDR3 DNA reads TGTGCCAGCAGGTTAGGGAGCTCCTACGAGCAGTACTTC. Translation: CASRLGSSYEQYF.

J is TRBJ1-4 and V is TRBV28, with TRBD1 identical over 10 bases. J gave up 8 bases and V 2 bases, and 5 bases lay outside the gene matches. The CDR3 is 15 amino acids. The germline CDR1 and CDR2 sequences are MDHEN and SYDVKM. The CDR3 DNA reads as TGTGCCAGCAGTTTAGGGACAGGGGCCTGGGAAAAACTGTTTTTT. Protein sequence: CASSLGTGAWEKLFF.

The CDR3 nucleotides read TGTGCCAGCAGCGTAGCGGGGGCCCGCACAGATACGCAGTATTTT. It encodes CASSVAGARTDTQYF. This chain connects TRBV2 to TRBJ2-3; 9 bases fit TRBD2. Germline values: CDR1 SNHLY, CDR2 FYNNEI. CDR3 size: 15 residues. J gave up 1 base and V 6 bases, and 5 bases lay outside the gene matches.

This clone has just one count. The chain joins TRBV5-4 to TRBJ2-7; 7 bases are a match to TRBD1. With 6 bases clipped from V and 2 bases from J, the junction kept 5 bases outside the gene matches. The germline V gene encodes CDR1 SGHNT and CDR2 YYREEE (reference sequence). CDR3 length: 13 residues. The DNA of the CDR3 is TGTGCCAGCAACATTGACAGGGCCTACGAGCAGTACTTC. Its protein is CASNIDRAYEQYF.

This chain's CDR3 is CASRRSGETPEAFF. Here the CDR3 DNA reads TGCGCCAGCAGGCGGTCCGGGGAAACCCCTGAAGCTTTCTTT. The genes are TRBV5-1 and TRBJ1-1; unclear D gene. This CDR3 is 14 amino acids long. Per the germline V gene, CDR1 is SGHRS and CDR2 is YFSETQ. Trimming pared 5 bases from V and 6 bases from J, leaving 17 bases between.